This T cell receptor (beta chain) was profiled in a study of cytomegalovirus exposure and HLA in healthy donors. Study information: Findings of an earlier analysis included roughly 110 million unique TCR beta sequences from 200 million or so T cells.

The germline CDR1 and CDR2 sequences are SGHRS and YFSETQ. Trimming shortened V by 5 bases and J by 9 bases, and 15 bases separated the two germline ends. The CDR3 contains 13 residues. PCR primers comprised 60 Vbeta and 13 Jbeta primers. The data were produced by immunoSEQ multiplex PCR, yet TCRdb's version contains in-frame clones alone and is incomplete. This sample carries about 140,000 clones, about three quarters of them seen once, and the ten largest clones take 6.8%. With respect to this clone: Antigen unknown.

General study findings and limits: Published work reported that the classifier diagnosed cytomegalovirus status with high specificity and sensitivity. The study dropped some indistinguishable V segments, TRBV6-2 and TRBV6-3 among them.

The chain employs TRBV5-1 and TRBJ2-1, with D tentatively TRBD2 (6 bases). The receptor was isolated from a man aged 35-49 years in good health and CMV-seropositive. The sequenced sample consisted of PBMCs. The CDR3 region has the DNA TGCGCCAGCAGGGGACGGGAGCGTGGTGAGCAGTTCTTC. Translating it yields CASRGRERGEQFF. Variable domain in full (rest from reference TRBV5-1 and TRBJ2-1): KAGVTQTPRYLIKTRGQQVTLSCSPISGHRSVSWYQQTPGQGLQFLFEYFSETQRNKGNFPGRFSGRQFSNSRSEMNVSTLELGDSALYLCASRGRERGEQFFGPGTRLTVL.